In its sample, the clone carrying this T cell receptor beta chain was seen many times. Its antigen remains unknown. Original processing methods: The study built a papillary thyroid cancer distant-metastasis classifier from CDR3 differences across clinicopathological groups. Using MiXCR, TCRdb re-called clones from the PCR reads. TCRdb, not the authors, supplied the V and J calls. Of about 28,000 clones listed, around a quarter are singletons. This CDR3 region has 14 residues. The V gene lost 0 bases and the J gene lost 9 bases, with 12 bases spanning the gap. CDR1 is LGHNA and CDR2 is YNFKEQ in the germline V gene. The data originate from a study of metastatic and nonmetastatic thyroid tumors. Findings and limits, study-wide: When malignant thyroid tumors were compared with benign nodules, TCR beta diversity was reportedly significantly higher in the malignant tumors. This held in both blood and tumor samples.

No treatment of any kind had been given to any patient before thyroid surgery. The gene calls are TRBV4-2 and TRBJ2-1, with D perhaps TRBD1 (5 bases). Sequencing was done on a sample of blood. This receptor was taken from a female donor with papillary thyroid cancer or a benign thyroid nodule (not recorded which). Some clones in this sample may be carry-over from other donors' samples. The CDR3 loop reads CASSQERGFGEQFF. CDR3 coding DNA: TGTGCCAGCAGCCAAGAAAGGGGATTTGGTGAGCAGTTCTTC.